This TCR beta chain was documented in a study of blood T cell repertoires in COVID-19. V was cut by 4 bases and J by 7 bases, with 13 bases left in between. From germline, CDR1 is MNHEY and CDR2 SMNVEV (reference sequence). The CDR3 is made up of 13 amino acids. Here immunoSEQ multiplex PCR was the method, and the copy in TCRdb shows in-frame clones only, minus some. The table has around 480,000 clones, about 85% seen once. The chain employs TRBV27 and TRBJ1-1, with a tentative D call TRBD1 (5 bases). This receptor was taken from a woman between 18 and 29 years old who had recovered from COVID-19. Sequenced input: PBMCs or T cells enriched from blood (not recorded which). The CDR3 loop is CASSWWVDSEAFF. CDR3 DNA sequence: TGTGCCAGCAGTTGGTGGGTTGACAGTGAAGCTTTCTTT.